This T cell receptor (beta chain) was documented in a study of blood T cell repertoires in COVID-19 (dated by TCRdb to about 2020). Concerning the study at large: Samples covering the acute and convalescent phases of COVID-19 were provided by collaborators in the United States, Italy and Spain. The prospective study material was composed of cDNA or gDNA derived from T cells, B-cell-depleted T cells, or PBMCs. Subjects who had been exposed to COVID-19, were actively infected with it, or had recovered from it provided the deeply sampled blood TCRbeta repertoires that made up the dataset. The repertoires were released in a freely available public database meant as a resource for research on the immune response to SARS-CoV-2. The samples were drawn from the first 160 participants of the ongoing ImmuneRACE study and from 950 to 1,500 subjects provided by 6 global collaborators. Nearly every sample came with metadata listing a de-identified subject ID, COVID-19 status, age in years and sex. Where HLA class I and class II types were available, the types were taken from metadata supplied by the sample provider, not from assay-based typing.

From cysteine to phenylalanine, the CDR3 is 16 amino acids long. Of all the DNA, just the CDR3 is kept, 48 bases in frame from base 1. Based on the germline V gene, the CDR1 and CDR2 sequences are SGHDN and FVKESK. V lost 0 bases and J lost 11 bases; the stretch between them is 22 bases long. Paper-wide results and their limitations: The amount of clinical and demographic metadata varied by source and participant and was provided uncurated.

Collaborating institutions collected whole blood in K2EDTA tubes following their own protocols. Collaborator samples were shipped for TCRbeta analysis as frozen whole blood, isolated PBMCs, or DNA extracted from either sample type. Turning to this clone: Its antigen is still unknown. No base-level quality is on record; no much larger clone is a single base apart.

TCRbeta CDR3 regions were amplified from genomic DNA using the immunoSEQ Assay, a bias-controlled multiplex PCR. Per the source publication's procedure: The number of nucleated cells in each sample was estimated from the amplification of reference gene primers within the assay. To quantify the absolute abundance of each unique TCRbeta CDR3 rearrangement, sequence reads were collapsed and filtered. For each sample, productive Simpson clonality was calculated by taking the square root of Simpson's diversity index across productive rearrangements. The table was pulled from immuneACCESS by TCRdb, which kept in-frame rearrangements only. Such tables lose some clones; where checked, under half of the loss comes from unresolved V genes, and the rest has no known cause. V and J calls and clone size come straight from that table; D and trimming were deduced from the DNA. The sample profile shows approximately 60,000 clones; about 81% of them were found once. About 15% of the sample belongs to the ten largest clones.

The chain employs TRBV14 and TRBJ1-1; D gene: possibly TRBD1, on 5 matching bases. The sample was peripheral blood. This clonotype was sampled from a man aged 80 or over with acute or convalescent COVID-19. The CDR3 is CASSQDLGQGGVRAFF. The bases are TGTGCCAGCAGCCAAGATCTTGGGCAGGGAGGGGTACGGGCTTTCTTT.